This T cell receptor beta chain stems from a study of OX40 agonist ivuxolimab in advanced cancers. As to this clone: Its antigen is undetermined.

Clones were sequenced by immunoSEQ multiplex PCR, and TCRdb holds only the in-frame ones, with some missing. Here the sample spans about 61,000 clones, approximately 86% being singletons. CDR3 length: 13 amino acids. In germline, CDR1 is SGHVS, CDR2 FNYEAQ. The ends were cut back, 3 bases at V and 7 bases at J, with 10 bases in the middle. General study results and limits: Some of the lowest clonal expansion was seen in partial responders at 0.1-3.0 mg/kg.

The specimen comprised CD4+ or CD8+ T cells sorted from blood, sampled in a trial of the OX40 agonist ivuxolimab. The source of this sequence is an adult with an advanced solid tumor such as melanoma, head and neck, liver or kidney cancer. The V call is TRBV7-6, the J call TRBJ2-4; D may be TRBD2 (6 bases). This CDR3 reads CASSFAGSNIQYF. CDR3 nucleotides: TGTGCCAGCAGCTTTGCGGGGTCCAACATTCAGTACTTC.